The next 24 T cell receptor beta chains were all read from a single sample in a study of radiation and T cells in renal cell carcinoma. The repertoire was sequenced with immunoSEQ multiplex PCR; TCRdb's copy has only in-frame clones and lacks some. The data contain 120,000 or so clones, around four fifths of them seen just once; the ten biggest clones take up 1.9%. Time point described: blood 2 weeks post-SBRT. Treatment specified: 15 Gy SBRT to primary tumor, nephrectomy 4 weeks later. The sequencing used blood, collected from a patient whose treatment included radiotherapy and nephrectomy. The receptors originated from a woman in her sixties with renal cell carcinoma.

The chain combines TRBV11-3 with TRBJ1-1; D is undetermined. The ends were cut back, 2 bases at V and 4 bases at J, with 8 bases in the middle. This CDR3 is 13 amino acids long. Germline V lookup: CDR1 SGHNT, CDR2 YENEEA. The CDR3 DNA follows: TGTGCCAGCAGCTTATCTGTAGCCACTGAAGCTTTCTTT. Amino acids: CASSLSVATEAFF.

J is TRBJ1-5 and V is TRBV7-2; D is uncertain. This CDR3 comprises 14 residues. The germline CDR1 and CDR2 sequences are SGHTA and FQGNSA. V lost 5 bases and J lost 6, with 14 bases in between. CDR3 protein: CASSRSGSSQPQHF. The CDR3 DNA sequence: TGTGCCAGCAGCCGGAGCGGTTCGAGTCAGCCCCAGCATTTT.

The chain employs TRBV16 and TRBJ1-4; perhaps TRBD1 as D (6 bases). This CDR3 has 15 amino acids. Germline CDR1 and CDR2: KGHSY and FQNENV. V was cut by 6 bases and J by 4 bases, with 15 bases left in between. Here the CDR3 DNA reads TGTGCCAGCAGAGGGAAGGACAGAGTTAATGAAAAACTGTTTTTT. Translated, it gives CASRGKDRVNEKLFF.

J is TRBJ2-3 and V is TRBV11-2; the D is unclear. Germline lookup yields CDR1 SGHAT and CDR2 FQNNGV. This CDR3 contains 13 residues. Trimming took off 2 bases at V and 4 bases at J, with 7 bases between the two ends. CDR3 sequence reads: CASSLISADTQYF. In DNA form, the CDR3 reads TGTGCCAGCAGCTTAATATCCGCAGATACGCAGTATTTT.

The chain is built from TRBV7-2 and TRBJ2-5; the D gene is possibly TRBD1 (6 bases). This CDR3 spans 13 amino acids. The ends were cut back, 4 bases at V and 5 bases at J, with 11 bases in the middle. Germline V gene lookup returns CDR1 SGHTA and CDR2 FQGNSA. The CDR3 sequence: CASSSRQVETQYF. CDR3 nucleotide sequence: TGTGCCAGCAGCTCCCGACAGGTGGAGACCCAGTACTTC.

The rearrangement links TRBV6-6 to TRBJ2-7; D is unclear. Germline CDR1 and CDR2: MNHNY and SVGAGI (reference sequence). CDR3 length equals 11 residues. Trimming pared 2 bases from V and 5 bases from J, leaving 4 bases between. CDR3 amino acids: CASSYPNEQYF. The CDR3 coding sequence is TGTGCCAGCAGTTACCCGAACGAGCAGTACTTC.

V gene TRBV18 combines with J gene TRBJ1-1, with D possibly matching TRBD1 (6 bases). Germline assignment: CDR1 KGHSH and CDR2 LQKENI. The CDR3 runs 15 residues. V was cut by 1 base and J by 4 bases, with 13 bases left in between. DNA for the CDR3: TGTGCCAGCTCACCACAGGGGGAGGTGAGCACTGAAGCTTTCTTT. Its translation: CASSPQGEVSTEAFF.

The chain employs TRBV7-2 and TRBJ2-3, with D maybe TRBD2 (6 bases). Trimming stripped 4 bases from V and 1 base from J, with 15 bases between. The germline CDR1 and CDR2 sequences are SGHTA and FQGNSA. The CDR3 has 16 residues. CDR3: CASSSDSSARTDTQYF. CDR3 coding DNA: TGTGCCAGCAGCTCGGACTCTAGCGCTCGCACAGATACGCAGTATTTT.

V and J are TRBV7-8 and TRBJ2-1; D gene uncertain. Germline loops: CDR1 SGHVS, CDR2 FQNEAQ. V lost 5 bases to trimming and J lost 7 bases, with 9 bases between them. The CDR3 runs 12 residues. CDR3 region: CASSPISNEQFF. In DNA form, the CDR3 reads TGTGCCAGCAGCCCCATTTCTAATGAGCAGTTCTTC.

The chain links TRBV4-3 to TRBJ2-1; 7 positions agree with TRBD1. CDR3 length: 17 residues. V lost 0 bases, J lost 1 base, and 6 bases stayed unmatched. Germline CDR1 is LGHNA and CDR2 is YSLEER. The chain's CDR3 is CASSQDRQGVSYNEQFF. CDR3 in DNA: TGCGCCAGCAGCCAAGATCGTCAGGGGGTGTCCTACAATGAGCAGTTCTTC.

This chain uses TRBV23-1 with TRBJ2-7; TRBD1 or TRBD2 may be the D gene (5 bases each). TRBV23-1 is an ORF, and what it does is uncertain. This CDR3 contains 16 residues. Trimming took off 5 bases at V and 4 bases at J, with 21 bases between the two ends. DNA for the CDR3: TGCGCCAGCAGTATAAAAAGGGACGGCGAACTTTACGAGCAGTACTTC. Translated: CASSIKRDGELYEQYF.

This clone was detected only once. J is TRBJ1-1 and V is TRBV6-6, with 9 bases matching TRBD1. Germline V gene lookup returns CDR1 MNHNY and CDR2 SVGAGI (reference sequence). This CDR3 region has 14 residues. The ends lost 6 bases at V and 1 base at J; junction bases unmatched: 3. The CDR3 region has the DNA TGTGCCAGCAGGGCGGGACAGGGGAACACTGAAGCTTTCTTT. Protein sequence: CASRAGQGNTEAFF.

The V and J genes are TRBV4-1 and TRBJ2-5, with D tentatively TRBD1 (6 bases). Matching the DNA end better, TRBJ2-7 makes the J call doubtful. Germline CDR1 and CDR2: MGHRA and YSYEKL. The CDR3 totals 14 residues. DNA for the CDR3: TGCGCCAGCAGCCAAGGCAGGGGCTCCTACGAGCAGTACTTC. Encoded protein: CASSQGRGSYEQYF.

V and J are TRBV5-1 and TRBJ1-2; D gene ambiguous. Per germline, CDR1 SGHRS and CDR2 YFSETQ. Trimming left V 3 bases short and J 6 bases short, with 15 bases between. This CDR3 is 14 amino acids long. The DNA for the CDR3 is TGCGCCAGCAGCTCTGGACGGTCGGGAGATGGCTACACCTTC. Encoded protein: CASSSGRSGDGYTF.

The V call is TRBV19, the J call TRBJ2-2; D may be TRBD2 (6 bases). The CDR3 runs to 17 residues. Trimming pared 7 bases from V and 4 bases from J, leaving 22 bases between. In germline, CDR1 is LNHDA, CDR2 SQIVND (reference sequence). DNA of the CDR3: TGTGCCAGTAATCGCCCGAAGACTAGTTTGAGCACCGGGGAGCTGTTTTTT. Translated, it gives CASNRPKTSLSTGELFF.

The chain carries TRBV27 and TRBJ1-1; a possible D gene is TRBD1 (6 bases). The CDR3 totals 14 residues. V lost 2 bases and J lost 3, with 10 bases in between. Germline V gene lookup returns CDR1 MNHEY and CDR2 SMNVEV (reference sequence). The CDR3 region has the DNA TGTGCCAGCAGTTTAGGACAGAGGGACACTGAAGCTTTCTTT. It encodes CASSLGQRDTEAFF.

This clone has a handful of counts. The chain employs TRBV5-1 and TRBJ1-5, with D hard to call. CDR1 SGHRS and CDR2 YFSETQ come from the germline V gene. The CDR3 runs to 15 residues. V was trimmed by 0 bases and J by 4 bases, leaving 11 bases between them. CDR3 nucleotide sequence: TGCGCCAGCAGCTTGGATAGCCCTTGGAATCAGCCCCAGCATTTT. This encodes CASSLDSPWNQPQHF.

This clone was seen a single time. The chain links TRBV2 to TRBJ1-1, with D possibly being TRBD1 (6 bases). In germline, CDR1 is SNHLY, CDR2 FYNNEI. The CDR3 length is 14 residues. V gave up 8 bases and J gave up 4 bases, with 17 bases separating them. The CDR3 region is CASEGQGYGTEAFF. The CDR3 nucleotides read TGTGCCAGCGAGGGCCAGGGGTATGGCACTGAAGCTTTCTTT.

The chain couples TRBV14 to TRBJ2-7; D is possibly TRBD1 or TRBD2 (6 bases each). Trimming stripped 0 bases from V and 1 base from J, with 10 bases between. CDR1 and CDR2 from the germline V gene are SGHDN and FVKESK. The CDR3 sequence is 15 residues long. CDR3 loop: CASSQEGGASYEQYF. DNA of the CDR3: TGTGCCAGCAGCCAAGAGGGGGGCGCTTCCTACGAGCAGTACTTC.

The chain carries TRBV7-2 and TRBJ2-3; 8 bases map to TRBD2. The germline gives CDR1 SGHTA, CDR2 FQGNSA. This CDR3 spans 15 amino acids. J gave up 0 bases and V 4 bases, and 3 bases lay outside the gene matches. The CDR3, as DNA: TGTGCCAGCAGCTGGGCTAGCGGGAGCACAGATACGCAGTATTTT. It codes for CASSWASGSTDTQYF.

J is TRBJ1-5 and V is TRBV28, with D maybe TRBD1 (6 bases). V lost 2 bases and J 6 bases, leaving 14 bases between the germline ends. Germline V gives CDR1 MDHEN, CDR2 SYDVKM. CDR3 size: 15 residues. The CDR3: CASSLGGALGQPQHF. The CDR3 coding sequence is TGTGCCAGCAGTTTAGGGGGGGCATTGGGTCAGCCCCAGCATTTT.

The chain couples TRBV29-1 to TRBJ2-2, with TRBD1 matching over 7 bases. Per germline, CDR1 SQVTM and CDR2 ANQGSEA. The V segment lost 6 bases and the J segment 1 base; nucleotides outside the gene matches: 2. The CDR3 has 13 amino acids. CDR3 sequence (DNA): TGCAGCGTCAGACAGGGGAACACCGGGGAGCTGTTTTTT. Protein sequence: CSVRQGNTGELFF.

The CDR3 sequence is CASSFQGRGTEAFF. The CDR3, as DNA: TGTGCCAGCAGCTTCCAGGGGCGGGGCACTGAAGCTTTCTTT. The rearrangement links TRBV11-2 to TRBJ1-1; the D gene is possibly TRBD1 (6 bases). Germline lookup yields CDR1 SGHAT and CDR2 FQNNGV. With 3 bases removed from V and 4 bases from J, the gap between germline ends came to 12 bases. CDR3 length: 14 residues.

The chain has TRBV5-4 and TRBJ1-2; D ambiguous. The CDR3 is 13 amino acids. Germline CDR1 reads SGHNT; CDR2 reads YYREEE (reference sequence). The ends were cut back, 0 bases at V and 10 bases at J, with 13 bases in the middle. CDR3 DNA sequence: TGTGCCAGCAGCTTGGCCAACGGGGTTGACTACACCTTC. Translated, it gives CASSLANGVDYTF. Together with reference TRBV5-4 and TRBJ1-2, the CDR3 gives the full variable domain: ETGVTQSPTHLIKTRGQQVTLRCSSQSGHNTVSWYQQALGQGPQFIFQYYREEENGRGNFPPRFSGLQFPNYSSELNVNALELDDSALYLCASSLANGVDYTFGSGTRLTVV.